This is a list of T cell receptor beta chains from one sample in a study of blood T cell repertoires in COVID-19. Only in-frame clones appear in the TCRdb table, and some are missing; sequencing was by immunoSEQ multiplex PCR. The sample holds 100,000 or so clones, around 90% seen once. Sequencing was carried out using peripheral blood. These TCRs come from a middle-aged man with acute or convalescent COVID-19. Each CDR3 is given without its conserved first and last residue. Fields, in order: J gene, V gene, CDR3 protein.

TRBJ1-6 TRBV14 ASSHNHRGNSPLH
TRBJ2-5 TRBV6-5 ASSPKTGGIETQY
TRBJ2-7 TRBV5-6 ASSWPGQGVNEQY
TRBJ1-4 TRBV10-2 ASRGQGLNEKLF
TRBJ2-2 TRBV2 ASSDWGRGELF
TRBJ1-1 TRBV3-1/TRBV3-2 ASSDTGLRVNTEAF
TRBJ1-4 TRBV19 ASSPRAGELEKLF
TRBJ2-7 TRBV5-1 ASSSDGTRVYEQY
TRBJ1-2 TRBV7-2 ASSSQTGYYGYT
TRBJ1-2 TRBV7-9 ASSAGQGASGYT
TRBJ1-2 TRBV6-1 ASSEALQFQGYDYGYT
TRBJ2-7 TRBV14 ASSLSGGAAGMY
TRBJ1-2 TRBV11-3 ASSLGAAPNYGYT
TRBJ2-5 TRBV5-1 ASSLSGGPDETQY
TRBJ2-1 TRBV29-1 SVESQGGYNEQF
TRBJ1-5 TRBV29-1 SVPDSDSNQPQH
TRBJ1-5 TRBV19 ASEDSDRGVLVAQPQH
TRBJ1-2 TRBV7-9 ASSRDRSGYT
TRBJ1-1 TRBV5-6 ASSADAGMGYTEAF
TRBJ2-7 TRBV28 ASSLGAGQRAYEQY
TRBJ2-1 TRBV15 ATSRTGGQRDEQF
TRBJ2-7 TRBV7-9 ASSLGAGADEQY
TRBJ2-5 TRBV28 ASRPRGQTRETQY
TRBJ2-1 TRBV5-1 ASSLPRDRRYNEQF
TRBJ1-2 TRBV3-1/TRBV3-2 ASSQRRSGGYGYT
TRBJ1-2 TRBV28 ASSLARGGYGYT
TRBJ1-1 TRBV5-4 ASSRADMNTEAF
TRBJ2-1 TRBV14 ASSQQGSPYNEQF
TRBJ2-3 TRBV7-6 ASSPGTGGYADTQY
TRBJ1-2 TRBV6-5 ASSRLGRGEDGYT
TRBJ2-4 TRBV25-1 ASSSPRSFVY
TRBJ1-3 TRBV4-3 ASSQDGDTSGNTIY
TRBJ1-2 TRBV11-3 ASSPRTQTTNGYT
TRBJ2-7 TRBV9 ASSPRPGSSYEQY
TRBJ2-5 TRBV12-5 ASGTRLEETQY
TRBJ1-6 TRBV5-5 ASSVRGNSYNSPLH
TRBJ1-1 TRBV6-5 ASSYGPGTEAF
TRBJ1-5 TRBV27 ASSLSAGQVYNQPQH
TRBJ1-4 TRBV6-6 ASSHAGATNEKLF
TRBJ1-1 TRBV10-3 AISEQVTEAF
TRBJ2-7 TRBV7-8 ASSLKGNAYEQY
TRBJ2-3 TRBV10-1 ASSPGADTQY
TRBJ2-1 TRBV6-6 ASRNDRGQGEQF
TRBJ1-6 TRBV4-1 ASRPIRGNRTQYNSPLH
TRBJ2-5 TRBV7-9 ASSFGRGRETQY
TRBJ1-2 TRBV2 ASSSVGRVGYT
TRBJ2-6 TRBV7-9 ASSFGQGADPSGANVLT
TRBJ1-2 TRBV5-6 ASSLAGSDSYGYT
TRBJ2-7 TRBV5-1 ASDKGARGSEQY
TRBJ1-2 TRBV5-5 ASSLEGHNYGYT
TRBJ2-7 TRBV6-5 ASSYSQGDNEQY
TRBJ1-1 TRBV5-1 ASSPDRDRGLGTEAF
TRBJ2-1 TRBV11-3 ASSQYNEQF
TRBJ2-3 TRBV11-2 ASSLASNPTDTQY
TRBJ1-1 TRBV4-2 ASSQIDTSVEAF